The clone carrying this T cell receptor beta chain was seen only a few times. Its target is unknown. Germline CDR1 and CDR2: DFQATT and SNEGSKA (reference sequence). V lost 0 bases and J lost 2, with 11 bases in between. CDR3 size: 15 residues. The data originate from a study of blood T cells in healthy people across ages. Study-level findings and limits: Long-lived and aged donors differed, with more naive CD4+ cells and higher diversity in the long-lived.

A J-beta primer mix and a sample-barcoded 5' primer were used in a second PCR of roughly 7 to 12 cycles. TCRdb itself ran the 5' RACE reads through MiXCR, one entry per CDR3 protein. The repertoire holds hundreds of thousands of distinct CDR3 sequences, with approximately 35% as singletons. The receptor was isolated from a man aged 18-30 years in good health. What was sequenced was blood. The chain has TRBV20-1 and TRBJ2-1; the D gene is possibly TRBD2 (6 bases). CDR3 residues: CSAREVSGTYNEQFF. The CDR3 bases are TGCAGTGCTAGAGAGGTTAGCGGAACCTACAATGAGCAGTTCTTC.